This note documents a single T cell receptor (beta chain) sequence. The sample holds a few counts of this clone. Its antigen is currently not known. No per-base quality is available; no much larger clone lies one base away. These data are taken from a study of vaccination effects on CD4 cells after COVID-19 (dated by TCRdb to 2021 to 2024). As for the study more broadly: Each participant received two doses of an mRNA SARS-CoV-2 vaccine, either BNT162b2 or mRNA-1273. Pre-vaccine samples were drawn from two convalescent patients 16 days and one week before the first dose, at 142 and 148 days after COVID-19 diagnosis. In both COVID-19 convalescent patients and infection-naive vaccine recipients, the study compared SARS-CoV-2 spike-specific CD4+ TCR repertoires from before mRNA vaccination with those from after it. The full study included fewer than eleven COVID-19 convalescent patients and a few SARS-CoV-2-naive healthy vaccine recipients. In the study, cultures from other donors were sequenced using the Oncomine TCR Beta short-read assay on an Illumina iSeq 100.

V lost 4 bases and J lost 8 bases, and the count of bases not matched to a germline gene is 9. Its CDR3 holds 14 amino acids, cysteine through phenylalanine. Solely the CDR3 DNA is kept, with 42 bases framed from the first base. Sequences KGHSH (CDR1) and LQKENI (CDR2) are obtained from the germline V gene. Libraries were built with the immunoSEQ multiplex PCR assay. DNA from the CD4+ T cells that had been cultured and isolated underwent TCR beta CDR3 sequencing. The original methods were these. Non-productive TCR sequences were removed and reads were trimmed to the CDR3 region, keeping CDR3s of at least 7 amino acids. Antigen-specific clonotypes were identified with the MANAFEST web app by comparing expansion in peptide wells against reference cultures. To be called positive, a clone needed expansion at FDR<0.05 compared with the reference and with all other wells, an odds ratio greater than 5, and a frequency greater than 0.1% in two replicate wells. A clonotype was defined as cross-reactive if the clonotype was significantly expanded both in SARS-CoV-2 spike wells and in at least one common cold coronavirus spike condition. Using the stringdist R package, CDR3 similarity was measured by Levenshtein distance, and unrooted trees were constructed with ape in R 3.6.1. Here the immuneACCESS table is served through TCRdb, limited to in-frame sequences with V and J called. Missing clones are a known gap in these copies; in checked studies unresolved V genes cover under half, and the rest lacks a known reason. D and trimming were read from the DNA, whereas the V and J calls and clone size are those reported in that table. In all, the sample holds 45,000 to 70,000 clones, and under 80% of those were seen once. The ten largest account for over 5% of the sample.

Here is what the overall study found, with its caveats: In convalescent patients, the post-vaccine spike-reactive repertoire consisted mainly of new vaccine-induced clones, largely distinct from infection-induced clones. At late post-vaccination timepoints, both infection-induced and vaccine-induced clones showed marked clonal contraction, consistent with waning T cell responses. The study was limited by a small number of convalescent patients, and early post-infection timepoints were lacking.

The ViraFEST assay stimulated PBMC with viral peptide pools and then used TCR sequencing to identify antigen-specific CD4+ T cell clonotypes by expansion. After less than 13 days of culture, CD4+ T cells were isolated with the EasySep CD4+ T cell isolation kit. PCR-confirmed SARS-CoV-2 infection had occurred in convalescent patients between March and December 2020, before the Alpha, Beta and Delta variants emerged in the United States. Some 2.2 million PBMC per well were cultured in IMDM with roughly 5% human AB serum, roughly 11 IU/ml IL-2 and gentamicin, plus 10 ug/ml peptides. A peptide pool from HIV-1 Nef was used as the negative control culture condition. On days 3 and 7, half of the culture medium was replaced with fresh IL-2-containing medium. Unless noted otherwise, every peptide stimulation condition was cultured in triplicate wells. Using Ficoll-Paque Plus gradient centrifugation, PBMC were separated from whole blood and then either used fresh or cryopreserved at -140C. Genomic DNA was extracted from cultured CD4+ T cells with the QIAamp micro DNA kit.

This sequence uses TRBV18 and TRBJ1-2, and TRBD1 matches 8 of the central bases. The clonotype was recovered from a human donor who had a prior SARS-CoV-2 infection. The specimen comprised CD4+ T cells from PBMCs cultured with HIV peptides, sampled before COVID-19 vaccination. Reading the label with the study, this specimen's cell subset or site is: HIV-1 Nef peptide pool negative control/reference culture. The CDR3 protein sequence reads: CASSLQDRVEGYTF. The nucleotide sequence is given as TGTGCCAGCTCACTACAGGACAGGGTAGAAGGCTACACCTTC.